This T cell receptor beta chain is from a study of graft-versus-host responses after intestinal transplantation. On the study more broadly: Induction with anti-thymocyte globulin, then tacrolimus and steroids for three to four years, was given to all recipients.

This clone was seen only once. Its antigen is unknown. Using immunoSEQ multiplex PCR, the repertoire was profiled, and TCRdb retains in-frame clones only, with some absent. The data contain 35,000 to 45,000 clones, about nine tenths of them singletons. Study conclusions and caveats: With peak circulating GvH clone levels came an association with early post-transplant HvG declines.

V was trimmed by 0 bases and J by 0 bases, leaving 5 bases between them. The CDR3 covers 14 residues. The source was PBMCs, collected approximately 270 days after transplant. This clonotype was obtained from a human patient who received an intestinal transplant, so some T cells may come from the graft donor. This chain links TRBV5-3 with TRBJ2-3, with no clear D. TRBV5-3 is sorted into the ORF group, with uncertain function. The CDR3 sequence: CARSLGRSTDTQYF. CDR3 coding DNA: TGTGCCAGAAGCTTGGGCCGTAGCACAGATACGCAGTATTTT.